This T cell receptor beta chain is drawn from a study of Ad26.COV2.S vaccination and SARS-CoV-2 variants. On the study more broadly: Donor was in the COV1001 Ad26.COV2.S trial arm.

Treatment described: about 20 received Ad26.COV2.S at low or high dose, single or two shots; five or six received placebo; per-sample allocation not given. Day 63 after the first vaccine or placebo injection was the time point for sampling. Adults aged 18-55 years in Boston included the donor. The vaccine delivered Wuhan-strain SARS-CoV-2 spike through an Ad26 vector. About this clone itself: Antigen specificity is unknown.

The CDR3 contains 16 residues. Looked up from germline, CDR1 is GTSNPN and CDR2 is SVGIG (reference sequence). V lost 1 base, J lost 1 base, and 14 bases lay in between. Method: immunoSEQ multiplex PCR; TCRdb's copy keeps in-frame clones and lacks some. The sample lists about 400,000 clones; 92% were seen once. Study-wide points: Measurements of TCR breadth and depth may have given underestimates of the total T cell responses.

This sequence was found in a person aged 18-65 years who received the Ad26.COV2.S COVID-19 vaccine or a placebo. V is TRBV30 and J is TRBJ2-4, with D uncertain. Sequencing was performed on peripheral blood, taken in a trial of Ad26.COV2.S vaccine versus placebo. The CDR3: CAWSGFRVGAKNIQYF. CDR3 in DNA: TGTGCCTGGAGTGGGTTTAGGGTCGGGGCCAAAAACATTCAGTACTTC.